The rows below give T cell receptor beta chains drawn from one sample of a study of T-cell memory formation after mild COVID-19. TCRdb fed the 5' RACE reads into MiXCR, producing one record per CDR3 protein. The sample has about 320,000 distinct CDR3 sequences, about 13% seen once. Source material: PBMCs or a T cell subset sorted from them (not recorded which). These receptors were obtained from a young man who had mild COVID-19 (a few samples of this study predate the infection). Cell type and time point are not known. Each CDR3 is given with its conserved first and last residue. Each record gives: CDR3 protein, CDR3 DNA, CDR3 length, J gene, clone size, V gene, D gene. A D gene is named only where the DNA matches it firmly. Where a row states a size, it is once, few, many or the class of an expanded clone; other rows omit it.

CDR3 protein: CASGPIYSNQPQHF; CDR3 DNA: TGTGCCAGCGGCCCGATTTATAGCAATCAGCCCCAGCATTTT; CDR3 length: 14; J gene: TRBJ1-5; clone size: -; V gene: TRBV28; D gene: -
CDR3 protein: CASSFGVVQGTEAFF; CDR3 DNA: TGTGCCAGCAGCTTCGGCGTTGTTCAGGGCACTGAAGCTTTCTTT; CDR3 length: 15; J gene: TRBJ1-1; clone size: -; V gene: TRBV7-2; D gene: -
CDR3 protein: CASSLRGGGSGANVLTF; CDR3 DNA: TGTGCCAGCAGCTTAAGGGGCGGAGGGTCTGGGGCCAACGTCCTGACTTTC; CDR3 length: 17; J gene: TRBJ2-6; clone size: -; V gene: TRBV7-9; D gene: -
CDR3 protein: CASSQASAGATYEQYF; CDR3 DNA: TGTGCCAGCAGCCAAGCATCTGCGGGGGCTACCTACGAGCAGTACTTC; CDR3 length: 16; J gene: TRBJ2-7; clone size: -; V gene: TRBV4-2; D gene: -
CDR3 protein: CASSSQGMNTEAFF; CDR3 DNA: TGTGCCAGCAGCTCACAGGGGATGAACACTGAAGCTTTCTTT; CDR3 length: 14; J gene: TRBJ1-1; clone size: many; V gene: TRBV7-2; D gene: TRBD1
CDR3 protein: CASSLYVTPNTEAFF; CDR3 DNA: TGTGCCAGCAGCTTATACGTGACACCAAACACTGAAGCTTTCTTT; CDR3 length: 15; J gene: TRBJ1-1; clone size: many; V gene: TRBV7-2; D gene: -
CDR3 protein: CASSLSGNYGYTF; CDR3 DNA: TGTGCCAGCAGCCTGTCAGGGAACTATGGCTACACCTTC; CDR3 length: 13; J gene: TRBJ1-2; clone size: many; V gene: TRBV27; D gene: -
CDR3 protein: CASSRVASTDTQYF; CDR3 DNA: TGTGCCAGCAGCCGGGTGGCTAGCACAGATACGCAGTATTTT; CDR3 length: 14; J gene: TRBJ2-3; clone size: few; V gene: TRBV3-1; D gene: -
CDR3 protein: CASSGARKAFF; CDR3 DNA: TGTGCCAGCAGTGGGGCCCGGAAAGCTTTCTTT; CDR3 length: 11; J gene: TRBJ1-1; clone size: -; V gene: TRBV25-1; D gene: -
CDR3 protein: CASSYIGTLNTEAFF; CDR3 DNA: TGTGCCAGCAGTTACATCGGGACACTGAACACTGAAGCTTTCTTT; CDR3 length: 15; J gene: TRBJ1-1; clone size: -; V gene: TRBV6-6; D gene: -
CDR3 protein: CASSSGQFLTYEQYF; CDR3 DNA: TGTGCCAGCAGCTCAGGACAGTTCCTGACCTACGAGCAGTACTTC; CDR3 length: 15; J gene: TRBJ2-7; clone size: -; V gene: TRBV5-5; D gene: -
CDR3 protein: CASSSLGFGETQYF; CDR3 DNA: TGTGCCAGCAGTTCCTTGGGGTTCGGAGAGACCCAGTACTTC; CDR3 length: 14; J gene: TRBJ2-5; clone size: many; V gene: TRBV12-3/TRBV12-4; D gene: -
CDR3 protein: CASSLVPRRNEQFF; CDR3 DNA: TGTGCCAGCAGCTTAGTTCCCCGGCGTAATGAGCAGTTCTTC; CDR3 length: 14; J gene: TRBJ2-1; clone size: few; V gene: TRBV7-2; D gene: -
CDR3 protein: CASSLAGHPVEQYF; CDR3 DNA: TGTGCCAGCAGCTTAGCAGGGCACCCCGTGGAGCAGTACTTC; CDR3 length: 14; J gene: TRBJ2-7; clone size: once; V gene: TRBV11-2; D gene: -
CDR3 protein: CAITSGGWETQYF; CDR3 DNA: TGTGCTATTACTAGCGGGGGCTGGGAGACCCAGTACTTC; CDR3 length: 13; J gene: TRBJ2-5; clone size: -; V gene: TRBV12-3/TRBV12-4; D gene: TRBD2